Sequencing of this TCR beta chain was carried out in a study of sequential checkpoint blockade in melanoma. Looking at the study overall: First-line arms were nivolumab then ipilimumab, or the reverse, randomized 1:1. Both treatment sequences were followed by maintenance nivolumab.

Profiling relied on immunoSEQ multiplex PCR, and the TCRdb table lists in-frame clones only, not all of them. The data hold around 40,000 clones, with roughly 85% observed a single time. Documented treatment: randomized to nivolumab then ipilimumab (arm A) or the reverse (arm B). None of the patients previously received DNA-damaging chemotherapy. Sorted cells were live CD3+CD8+, lacking CD19 and CD56, from PBMCs. The CDR3 covers 16 residues. Germline V gene data show CDR1 as LNHDA and CDR2 as SQIVND (reference sequence). Trimming removed 9 bases from V and 5 bases from J; junction bases left unmatched: 12.

This sequence originates from a human donor with melanoma. The input for sequencing was CD8+ T cells sorted from blood (inferred from file names), taken from a patient given nivolumab and ipilimumab in sequence. The chain joins TRBV19 to TRBJ2-1, with 11 bases lining up with TRBD2. The CDR3 DNA is TGTGCCAGCAGAACTTCCGGGACTAGCGGAAACAATGAGCAGTTCTTC. Its translation: CASRTSGTSGNNEQFF.